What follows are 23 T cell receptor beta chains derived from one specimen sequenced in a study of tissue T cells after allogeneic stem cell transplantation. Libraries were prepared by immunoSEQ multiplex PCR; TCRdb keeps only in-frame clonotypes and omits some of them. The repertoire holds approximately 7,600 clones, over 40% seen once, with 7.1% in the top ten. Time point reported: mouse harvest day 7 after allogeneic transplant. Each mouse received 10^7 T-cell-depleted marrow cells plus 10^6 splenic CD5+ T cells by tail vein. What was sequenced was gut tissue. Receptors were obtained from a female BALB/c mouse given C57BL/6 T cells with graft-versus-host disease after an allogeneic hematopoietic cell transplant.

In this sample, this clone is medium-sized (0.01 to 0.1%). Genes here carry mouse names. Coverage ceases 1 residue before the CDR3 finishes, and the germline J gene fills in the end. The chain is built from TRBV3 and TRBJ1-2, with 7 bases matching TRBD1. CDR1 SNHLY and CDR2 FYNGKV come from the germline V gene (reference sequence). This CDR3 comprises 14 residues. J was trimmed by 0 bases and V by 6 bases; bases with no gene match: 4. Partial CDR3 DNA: TGTGCCAGCAGAGGGACAGCTGCAAACTCCGACTACACC. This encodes CASRGTAANSDYT. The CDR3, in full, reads CASRGTAANSDYTF.

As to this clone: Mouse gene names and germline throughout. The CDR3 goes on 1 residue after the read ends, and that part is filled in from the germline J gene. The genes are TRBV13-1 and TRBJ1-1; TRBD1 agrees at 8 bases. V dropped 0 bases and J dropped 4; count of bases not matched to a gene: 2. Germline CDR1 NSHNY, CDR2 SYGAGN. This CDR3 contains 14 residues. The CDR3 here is CASSDATGGTEVFF. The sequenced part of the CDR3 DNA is TGTGCCAGCAGTGATGCAACAGGGGGCACAGAAGTCTTC.

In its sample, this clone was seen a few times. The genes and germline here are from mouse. The sequenced CDR3 bases are TGTGCCAGCAGTCCGACTGGGGGGTTCCAAGACACCCAGTAC. Its translation is CASSPTGGFQDTQY. The full CDR3 sequence reads CASSPTGGFQDTQYF. This sequence joins TRBV26 and TRBJ2-5; 10 bases match TRBD2. The CDR3 end lies 1 residue beyond the end of the read and is filled in from the germline J gene. The junction had 3 bases not matched to a gene; V was cut back by 4 bases and J by 2 bases. This CDR3 has 15 residues. Germline assignment: CDR1 KGHPV and CDR2 FQNQEV (reference sequence).

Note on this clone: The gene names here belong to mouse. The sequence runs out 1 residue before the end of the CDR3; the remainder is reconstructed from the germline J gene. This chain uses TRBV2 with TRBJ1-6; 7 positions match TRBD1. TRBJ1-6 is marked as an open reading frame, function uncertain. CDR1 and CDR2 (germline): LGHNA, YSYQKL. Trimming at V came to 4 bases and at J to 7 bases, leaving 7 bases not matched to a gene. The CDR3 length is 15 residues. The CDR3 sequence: CASSPTGKGNSPLYF. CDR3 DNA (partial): TGTGCCAGCAGCCCGACAGGGAAAGGGAATTCGCCCCTCTAC.

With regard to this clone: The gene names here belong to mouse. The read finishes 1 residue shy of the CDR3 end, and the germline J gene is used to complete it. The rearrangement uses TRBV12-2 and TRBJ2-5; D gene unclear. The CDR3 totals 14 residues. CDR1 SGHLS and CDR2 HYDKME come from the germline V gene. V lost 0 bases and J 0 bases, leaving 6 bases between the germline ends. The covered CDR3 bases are TGTGCCAGCTCTCTCAGCAATAACCAAGACACCCAGTAC. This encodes CASSLSNNQDTQY. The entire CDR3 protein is CASSLSNNQDTQYF.

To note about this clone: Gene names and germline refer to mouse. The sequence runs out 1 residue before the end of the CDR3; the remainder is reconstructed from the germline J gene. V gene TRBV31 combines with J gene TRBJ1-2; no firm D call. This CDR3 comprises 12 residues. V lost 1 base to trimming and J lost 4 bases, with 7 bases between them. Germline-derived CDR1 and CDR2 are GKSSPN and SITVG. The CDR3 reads CAWSREGSDYTF. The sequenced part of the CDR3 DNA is TGTGCCTGGAGTCGGGAGGGCTCCGACTACACC. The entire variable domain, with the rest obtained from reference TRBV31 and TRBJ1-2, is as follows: AQTIHQWPVAEIKAVGSPLSLGCTIKGKSSPNLYWYWQATGGTLQQLFYSITVGQVESVVQLNLSASRPKDDQFILSTEKLLLSHSGFYLCAWSREGSDYTFGSGTRLLVI.

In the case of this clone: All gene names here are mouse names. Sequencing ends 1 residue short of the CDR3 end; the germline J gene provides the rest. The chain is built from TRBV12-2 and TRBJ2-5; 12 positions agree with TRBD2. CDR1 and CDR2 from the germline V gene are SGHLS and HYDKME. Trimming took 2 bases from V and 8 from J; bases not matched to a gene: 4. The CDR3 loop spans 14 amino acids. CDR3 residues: CASSPDWGGGTQYF. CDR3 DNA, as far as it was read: TGTGCCAGCTCTCCCGACTGGGGGGGCGGCACCCAGTAC.

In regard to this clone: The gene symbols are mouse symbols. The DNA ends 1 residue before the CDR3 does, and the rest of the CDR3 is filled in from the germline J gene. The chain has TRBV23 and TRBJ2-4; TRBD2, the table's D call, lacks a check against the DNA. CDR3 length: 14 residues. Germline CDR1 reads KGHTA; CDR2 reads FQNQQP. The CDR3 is CSSSQWGVQNTLYF. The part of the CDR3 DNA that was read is TGCTCCAGCAGTCAATGGGGGGTTCAAAACACCTTGTAC. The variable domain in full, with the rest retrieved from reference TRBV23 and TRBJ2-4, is DAAVTQKPRYLIKMKGQEAEMKCIPEKGHTAVFWYQQKQSKELKFLIYFQNQQPLDQIDMVKERFSAVCPSSSLCSLGIRTCEAEDSALYLCSSSQWGVQNTLYFGAGTRLSVL.

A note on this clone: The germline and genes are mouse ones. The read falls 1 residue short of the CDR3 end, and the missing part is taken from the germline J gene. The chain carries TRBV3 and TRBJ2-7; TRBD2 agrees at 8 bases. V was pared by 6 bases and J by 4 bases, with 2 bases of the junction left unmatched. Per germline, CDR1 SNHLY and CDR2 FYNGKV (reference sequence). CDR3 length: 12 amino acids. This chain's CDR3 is CASRNWGYEQYF. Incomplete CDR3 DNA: TGTGCCAGCAGAAACTGGGGGTATGAACAGTAC.

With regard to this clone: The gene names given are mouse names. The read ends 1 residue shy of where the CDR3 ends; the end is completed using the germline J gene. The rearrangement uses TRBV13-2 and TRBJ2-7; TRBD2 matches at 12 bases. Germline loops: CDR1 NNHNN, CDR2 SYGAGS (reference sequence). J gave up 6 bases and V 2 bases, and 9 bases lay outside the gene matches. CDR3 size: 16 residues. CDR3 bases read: TGTGCCAGCGGTGACCCGGACTGGGGGGGGCGCGGTGAACAGTAC. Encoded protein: CASGDPDWGGRGEQY. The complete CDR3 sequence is CASGDPDWGGRGEQYF.

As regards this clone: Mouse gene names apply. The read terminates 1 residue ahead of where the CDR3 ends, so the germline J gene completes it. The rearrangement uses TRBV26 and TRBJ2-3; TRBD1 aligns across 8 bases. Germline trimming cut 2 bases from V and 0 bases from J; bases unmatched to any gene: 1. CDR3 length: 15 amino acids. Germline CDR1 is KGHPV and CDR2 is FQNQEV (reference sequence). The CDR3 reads CASSLGQGSAETLYF. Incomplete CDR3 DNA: TGTGCCAGCAGTCTGGGACAGGGTAGTGCAGAAACGCTGTAT.

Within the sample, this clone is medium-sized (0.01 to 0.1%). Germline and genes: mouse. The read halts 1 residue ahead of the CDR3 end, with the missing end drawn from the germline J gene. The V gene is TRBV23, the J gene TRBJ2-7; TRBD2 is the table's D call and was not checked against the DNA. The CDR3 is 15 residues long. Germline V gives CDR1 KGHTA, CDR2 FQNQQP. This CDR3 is CSSSQNWGGSYEQYF. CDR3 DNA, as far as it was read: TGCTCCAGCAGTCAAAACTGGGGGGGCTCCTATGAACAGTAC. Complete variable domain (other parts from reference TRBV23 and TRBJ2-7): DAAVTQKPRYLIKMKGQEAEMKCIPEKGHTAVFWYQQKQSKELKFLIYFQNQQPLDQIDMVKERFSAVCPSSSLCSLGIRTCEAEDSALYLCSSSQNWGGSYEQYFGPGTRLTVL.

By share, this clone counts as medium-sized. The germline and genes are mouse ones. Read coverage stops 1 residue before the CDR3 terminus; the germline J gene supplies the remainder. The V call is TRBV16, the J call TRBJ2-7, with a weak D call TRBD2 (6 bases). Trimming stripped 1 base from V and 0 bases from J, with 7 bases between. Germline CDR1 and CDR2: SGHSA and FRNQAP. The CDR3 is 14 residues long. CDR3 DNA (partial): TGTGCAAGCAGCTTAGCTGGGGACTCCTATGAACAGTAC. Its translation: CASSLAGDSYEQY. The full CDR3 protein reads CASSLAGDSYEQYF.

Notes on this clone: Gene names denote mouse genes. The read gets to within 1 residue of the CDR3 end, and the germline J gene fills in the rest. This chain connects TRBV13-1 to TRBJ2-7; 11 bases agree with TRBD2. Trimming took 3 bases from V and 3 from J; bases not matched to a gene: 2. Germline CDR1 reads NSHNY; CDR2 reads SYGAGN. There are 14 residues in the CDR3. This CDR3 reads CASSGGTGGYEQYF. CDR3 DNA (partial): TGTGCCAGCAGTGGGGGGACTGGGGGCTATGAACAGTAC.

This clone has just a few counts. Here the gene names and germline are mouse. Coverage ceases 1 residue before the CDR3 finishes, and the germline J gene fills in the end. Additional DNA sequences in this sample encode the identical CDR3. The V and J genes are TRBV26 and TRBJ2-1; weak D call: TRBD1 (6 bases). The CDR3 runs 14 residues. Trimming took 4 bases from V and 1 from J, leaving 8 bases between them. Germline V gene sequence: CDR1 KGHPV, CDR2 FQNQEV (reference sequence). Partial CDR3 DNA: TGTGCCAGCAGTCGGCAGGGGAACTATGCTGAGCAGTTC. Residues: CASSRQGNYAEQF. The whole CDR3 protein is CASSRQGNYAEQFF.

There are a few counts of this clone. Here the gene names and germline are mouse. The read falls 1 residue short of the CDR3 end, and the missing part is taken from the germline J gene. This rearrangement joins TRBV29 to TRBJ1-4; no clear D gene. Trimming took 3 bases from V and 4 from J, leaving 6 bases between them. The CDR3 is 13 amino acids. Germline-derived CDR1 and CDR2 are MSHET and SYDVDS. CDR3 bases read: TGTGCTAGCAGTTTTACAGACAACGAAAGATTATTT. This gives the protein CASSFTDNERLF. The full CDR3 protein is CASSFTDNERLFF.

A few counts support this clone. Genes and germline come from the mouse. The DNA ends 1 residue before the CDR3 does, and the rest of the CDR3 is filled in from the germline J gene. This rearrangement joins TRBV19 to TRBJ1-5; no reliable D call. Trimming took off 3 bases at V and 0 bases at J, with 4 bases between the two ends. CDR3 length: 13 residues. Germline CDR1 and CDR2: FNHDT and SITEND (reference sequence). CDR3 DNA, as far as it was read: TGTGCCAGCAGTAGTTATAACAACCAGGCTCCGCTT. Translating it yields CASSSYNNQAPL. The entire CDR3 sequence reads CASSSYNNQAPLF.

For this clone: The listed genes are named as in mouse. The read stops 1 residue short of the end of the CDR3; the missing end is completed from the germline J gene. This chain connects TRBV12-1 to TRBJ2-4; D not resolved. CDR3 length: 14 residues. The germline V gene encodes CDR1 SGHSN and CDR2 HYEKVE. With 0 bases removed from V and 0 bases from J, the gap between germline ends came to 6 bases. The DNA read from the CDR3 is TGTGCCAGCTCTCTCGAGGCTAGTCAAAACACCTTGTAC. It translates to CASSLEASQNTLY. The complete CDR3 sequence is CASSLEASQNTLYF. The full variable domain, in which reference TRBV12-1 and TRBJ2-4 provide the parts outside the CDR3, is DSGVVQSPRHIIKEKGGRSVLTCIPISGHSNVVWYQQTLGKELKFLIQHYEKVERDKGFLPSRFSVQQFDDYHSEMNMSALELEDSAMYFCASSLEASQNTLYFGAGTRLSVL.

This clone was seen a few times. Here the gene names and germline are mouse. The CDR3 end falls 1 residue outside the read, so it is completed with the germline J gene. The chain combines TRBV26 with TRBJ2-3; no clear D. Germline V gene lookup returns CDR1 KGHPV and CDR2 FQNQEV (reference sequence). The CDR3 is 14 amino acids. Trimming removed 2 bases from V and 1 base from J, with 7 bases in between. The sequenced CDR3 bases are TGTGCCAGCAGTCTGCAGAGAGGTGCAGAAACGCTGTAT. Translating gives CASSLQRGAETLY. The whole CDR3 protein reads CASSLQRGAETLYF.

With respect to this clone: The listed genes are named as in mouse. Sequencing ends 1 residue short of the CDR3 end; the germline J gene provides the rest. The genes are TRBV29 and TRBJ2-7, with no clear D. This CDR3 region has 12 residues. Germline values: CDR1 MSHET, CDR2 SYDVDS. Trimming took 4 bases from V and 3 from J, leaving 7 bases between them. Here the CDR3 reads CASSSGYYEQYF. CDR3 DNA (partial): TGTGCTAGCAGTTCCGGGTACTATGAACAGTAC.

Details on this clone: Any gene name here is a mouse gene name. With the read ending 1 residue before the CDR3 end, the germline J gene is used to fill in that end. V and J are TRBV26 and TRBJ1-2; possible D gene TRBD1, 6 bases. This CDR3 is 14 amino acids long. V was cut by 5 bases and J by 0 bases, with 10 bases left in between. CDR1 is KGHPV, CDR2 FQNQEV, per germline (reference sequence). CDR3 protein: CASSRDTANSDYTF. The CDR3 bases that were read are TGTGCCAGCAGTAGGGACACTGCAAACTCCGACTACACC. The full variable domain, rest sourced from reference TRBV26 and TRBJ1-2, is NSKVIQTPRYLVKGQGQKAKMRCIPEKGHPVVFWYQQNKNNEFKFLINFQNQEVLQQIDMTEKRFSAECPSNSPCSLEIQSSEAGDSALYLCASSRDTANSDYTFGSGTRLLVI.

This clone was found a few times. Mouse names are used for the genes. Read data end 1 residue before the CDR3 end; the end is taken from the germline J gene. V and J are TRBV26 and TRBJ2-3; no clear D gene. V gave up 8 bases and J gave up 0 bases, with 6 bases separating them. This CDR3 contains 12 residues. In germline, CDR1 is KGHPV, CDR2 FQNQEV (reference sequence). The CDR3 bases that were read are TGTGCCAGCGGAGACAGTGCAGAAACGCTGTAT. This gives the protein CASGDSAETLY. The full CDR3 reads CASGDSAETLYF. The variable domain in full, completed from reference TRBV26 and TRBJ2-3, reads NSKVIQTPRYLVKGQGQKAKMRCIPEKGHPVVFWYQQNKNNEFKFLINFQNQEVLQQIDMTEKRFSAECPSNSPCSLEIQSSEAGDSALYLCASGDSAETLYFGSGTRLTVL.

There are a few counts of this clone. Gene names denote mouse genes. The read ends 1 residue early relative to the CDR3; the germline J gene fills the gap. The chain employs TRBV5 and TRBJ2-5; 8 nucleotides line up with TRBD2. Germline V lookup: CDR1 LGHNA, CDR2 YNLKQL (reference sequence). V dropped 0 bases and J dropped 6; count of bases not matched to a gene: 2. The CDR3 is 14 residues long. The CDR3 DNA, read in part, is TGTGCCAGCAGCCAAGATCACTGGGGGGACACCCAGTAC. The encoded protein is CASSQDHWGDTQY. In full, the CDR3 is CASSQDHWGDTQYF.